Listed below are T cell receptor beta chains from one sample, sequenced in a study of blood T cell repertoires in COVID-19. The assay was immunoSEQ multiplex PCR, and TCRdb's table has in-frame clones only and misses some. The sample includes tens of thousands of clones, approximately 90% of them seen just once. Material for sequencing was peripheral blood. All receptors derive from a man older than 75 with acute or convalescent COVID-19. Both conserved end residues are part of each CDR3. A D gene is named only where the DNA matches it firmly.

j_call d_call v_call cdr3_nt cdr3_aa
TRBJ1-2 TRBD1 TRBV7-3 TGTGCCAGCAGCCAGGGGGCGAGTTATGGCTACACCTTC CASSQGASYGYTF
TRBJ2-7 TRBD1 TRBV2 TGTGCCAGCAGTGTGGGACAGGGAAGGCACGAGCAGTACTTC CASSVGQGRHEQYF
TRBJ2-2 - TRBV6-2/TRBV6-3 TGTGCCAGCAGTTACAGGGGGACCATGAGGGAGCTGTTTTTT CASSYRGTMRELFF
TRBJ2-1 TRBD2 TRBV27 TGTGCCAGCAGTGTCAGGGGGACTAGCGGGGGGCGATCCTACAATGAGCAGTTCTTC CASSVRGTSGGRSYNEQFF
TRBJ2-5 - TRBV29-1 TGCAGCGTTTACAGCTATCAAGAGACCCAGTACTTC CSVYSYQETQYF
TRBJ2-6 - TRBV30 TGTGCCTGGACTACGGGGGCCAACGTCCTGACTTTC CAWTTGANVLTF
TRBJ2-7 - TRBV6-5 TGTGCCAGCGTCCGGACGGTTCTCGGGGACGAGCAGTACTTC CASVRTVLGDEQYF
TRBJ1-4 - TRBV3-1/TRBV3-2 TGTGCCAGCAGCCAAGATTGGCAGGGTGGAGAAAAACTGTTTTTT CASSQDWQGGEKLFF
TRBJ1-4 - TRBV27 TGTGCCAGCAGTTCCGGCACAAGGGGAGAAAAACTGTTTTTT CASSSGTRGEKLFF
TRBJ1-3 - TRBV19 TGTGCCAGTAGTCTCCCGGGGAGGGCCTCTGGAAACACCATATATTTT CASSLPGRASGNTIYF
TRBJ1-1 - TRBV6-4 TGTGCCAGCAGTGACTCGCACGGGAACACTGAAGCTTTCTTT CASSDSHGNTEAFF